This TCR beta chain was captured by sequencing in a study of T cell responses to AZD1222 COVID-19 vaccine. Study conclusions and caveats: The sample set comprised mostly white British donors with more females, and clonal diversity was possibly underestimated. Vaccine-associated CD4 TCRs spanned spike, dominant at 160-218 and 743-854.

Comment on this clone: Antigen unknown.

The CDR3 covers 18 residues. V was clipped by 0 bases and J by 0 bases; unmatched bases: 11. Germline V gene sequence: CDR1 GTSNPN, CDR2 SVGIG (reference sequence). Assay used: immunoSEQ multiplex PCR; TCRdb lists only in-frame clones, some missing. The sample holds around 100,000 clones, roughly four fifths seen once. The receptor comes from an adult in good health. V and J are TRBV30 and TRBJ2-4; 7 bases align to TRBD1. The sequenced sample was peripheral blood, obtained on day 0 of AZD1222 vaccination. For the CDR3, the DNA is TGTGCCTGGAGTGTACAGGGGTGGGAATCCCTAGCCAAAAACATTCAGTACTTC. The encoded protein is CAWSVQGWESLAKNIQYF.